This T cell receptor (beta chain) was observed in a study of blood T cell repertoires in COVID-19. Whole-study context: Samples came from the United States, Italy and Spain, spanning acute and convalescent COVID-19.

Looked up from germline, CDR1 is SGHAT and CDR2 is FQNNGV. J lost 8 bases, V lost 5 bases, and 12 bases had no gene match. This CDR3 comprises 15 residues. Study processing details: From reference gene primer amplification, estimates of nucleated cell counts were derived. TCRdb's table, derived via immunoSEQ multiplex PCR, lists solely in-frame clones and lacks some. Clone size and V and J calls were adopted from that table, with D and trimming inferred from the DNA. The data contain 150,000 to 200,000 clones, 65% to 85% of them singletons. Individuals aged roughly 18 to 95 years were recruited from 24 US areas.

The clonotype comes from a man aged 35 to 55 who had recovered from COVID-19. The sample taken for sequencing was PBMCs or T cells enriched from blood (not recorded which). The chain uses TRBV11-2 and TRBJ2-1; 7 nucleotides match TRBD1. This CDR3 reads CASSGEGGAFHEQFF. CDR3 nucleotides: TGTGCCAGCAGCGGTGAAGGGGGCGCTTTCCATGAGCAGTTCTTC.